This T cell receptor (beta chain) came from a study of control samples from healthy donors and cancer patients. The germline V gene encodes CDR1 MNHEY and CDR2 SMNVEV (reference sequence). The CDR3 sequence is 15 residues long. Trimming removed 6 bases at V and 1 base at J, with 14 bases between. Measured with immunoSEQ multiplex PCR; TCRdb has only the in-frame clones, and not every one. The sample lists approximately 150,000 clones; approximately 86% were seen once. The sequenced sample consisted of blood. The chain joins TRBV27 to TRBJ2-3, with TRBD1 as a possible D gene (7 bases). This clonotype originated in a man aged 18 to 29 in good health. CDR3 sequence reads: CASRWGDRRTDTQYF. The DNA of the CDR3 is TGTGCCAGCAGGTGGGGGGACAGACGCACAGATACGCAGTATTTT.